These T cell receptor beta chains were read from a single sample in a study of blood T cell repertoires in COVID-19. Generated by immunoSEQ multiplex PCR, the TCRdb table keeps only in-frame clones and is missing some. The sample yields 150,000 to 250,000 clones, roughly 80% seen once. Sequenced input: PBMCs or T cells enriched from blood (not recorded which). These receptors originate from a man aged 35 to 55 who had recovered from COVID-19. CDR3s include the opening cysteine and the closing phenylalanine or tryptophan. Fields, in order: clone size, J gene, V gene, D gene, CDR3 DNA, CDR3 protein. The D gene is left open where the match is weak. A clone size is listed for some rows: how often the clone was seen (once, few, many), or a class if it is expanded.

NA | TRBJ1-6 | TRBV18 | TRBD1 | TGTGCCAGCTCACCCCGGGACAGGGGCGTTAAGAAAGCCTTTGGCAATTCACCCCTCCACTTT | CASSPRDRGVKKAFGNSPLHF
once | TRBJ1-4 | TRBV4-1 | NA | TGCGCCAGCAGCCAAGCTTGGGGGGATGAAAAACTGTTTTTT | CASSQAWGDEKLFF
NA | TRBJ2-7 | TRBV6-6 | TRBD1 | TGTGCCAGCGGCGGGGACAGGGGCATCGAGCAGTACTTC | CASGGDRGIEQYF
NA | TRBJ1-1 | TRBV13 | NA | TGTGCCAGCAGCTTGACAGGAGGGAACACTGAAGCTTTCTTT | CASSLTGGNTEAFF
NA | TRBJ1-6 | TRBV18 | NA | TGTGCCAGCTCACAAGGACAGTCTCCGAGGGGTAATTCACCCCTCCACTTT | CASSQGQSPRGNSPLHF
NA | TRBJ1-2 | TRBV7-9 | NA | TGTGCCAGCAGAGACTCTAACTATGGCTACACCTTC | CASRDSNYGYTF
NA | TRBJ1-1 | TRBV5-1 | NA | TGCGCCAGCAGCGCGACAGTCCAGAACACTGAAGCTTTCTTT | CASSATVQNTEAFF
NA | TRBJ2-5 | TRBV6-5 | TRBD1 | TGTGCCAGCAGTTACTCGATAACAGGGGGCTTGGAGACCCAGTACTTC | CASSYSITGGLETQYF
NA | TRBJ1-1 | TRBV5-1 | NA | TGCGCCAGCAGCTTGGTGGCAGAGAACACTGAAGCTTTCTTT | CASSLVAENTEAFF
NA | TRBJ1-5 | TRBV2 | NA | TGTGCCAGCAGTGCAGTATATAGCAATCAGCCCCAGCATTTT | CASSAVYSNQPQHF
NA | TRBJ2-7 | TRBV19 | TRBD1 | TGTGCCAGTAGTAAAACTTCTTCCGGGACAGCTCAGTACTTC | CASSKTSSGTAQYF
NA | TRBJ1-6 | TRBV7-2 | TRBD1 | TGTGCCAGCAGCTTGGGACAGGGAGTTAGGTTAGGTTCACCCCTCCACTTT | CASSLGQGVRLGSPLHF
NA | TRBJ1-3 | TRBV28 | TRBD1 | TGTGCCAGCAGGGTACAGGGGACTGGAAACACCATATATTTT | CASRVQGTGNTIYF
NA | TRBJ2-3 | TRBV29-1 | TRBD1 | TGCAGCGCCCTCACCTCCCCGGGACAGGGGGCCACAGATACGCAGTATTTT | CSALTSPGQGATDTQYF
NA | TRBJ2-7 | TRBV20-1 | NA | TGCAGTGCTAGTCTACTTACCTACGAGCAGTACTTC | CSASLLTYEQYF
once | TRBJ2-2 | TRBV7-9 | NA | TGTGCCAGCAGCCAGGGCAGGGCCGGGGAGCTGTTTTTT | CASSQGRAGELFF
NA | TRBJ1-3 | TRBV25-1 | NA | TGTGCCAGCAGTGGCGGAGTTCCTGGAAACACCATATATTTT | CASSGGVPGNTIYF
NA | TRBJ1-1 | TRBV6-1 | NA | TGTGCCAGCAGTGAAGGGTGGAGGACTGAAGCTTTCTTT | CASSEGWRTEAFF
NA | TRBJ1-2 | TRBV9 | TRBD1 | TGTGCCAGCAGCGTAGGGGACAGTAACTATGGCTACACCTTC | CASSVGDSNYGYTF
few | TRBJ1-2 | TRBV6-2/TRBV6-3 | NA | TGTGCCAGCAGCCCCGGGAGTGATTATGGCTACACCTTC | CASSPGSDYGYTF
once | TRBJ1-5 | TRBV4-3 | TRBD1 | TGCGCCACTGCGGACAGGGTGGGGCAGCCCCAGCATTTT | CATADRVGQPQHF